This is a list of T cell receptor beta chains from one sample in a study of blood T cell repertoires in COVID-19. TCRdb keeps only in-frame clones here, not all; method: immunoSEQ multiplex PCR. The table has 100,000 to 150,000 clones, around 81% seen once. The sample taken for sequencing was peripheral blood. Every receptor here comes from a woman aged 50 to 65 with acute or convalescent COVID-19. The CDR3 runs from the conserved cysteine through the conserved F or W. A D gene is named only where the DNA matches it firmly. For some rows the clone size is stated as once, few or many, or as a class when expanded; others skip it.

size	D	J	V	CDR3	DNA
.	TRBD2	TRBJ2-3	TRBV5-1	CASSPYTSGFSTDTQYF	TGCGCCAGCAGCCCCTACACTAGCGGTTTTAGCACAGATACGCAGTATTTT
.	.	TRBJ1-2	TRBV6-6	CASSSSSGLFNYGYTF	TGTGCCAGCAGTTCCTCATCAGGGCTGTTCAACTATGGCTACACCTTC
.	.	TRBJ2-1	TRBV5-8	CASSLPGIKVF	TGTGCCAGCAGCTTACCCGGGATCAAGGTCTTC
.	TRBD1	TRBJ1-4	TRBV4-2	CASSHISGTGNEKLFF	TGTGCCAGCAGCCACATTTCCGGGACAGGGAATGAAAAACTGTTTTTT
few	.	TRBJ1-2	TRBV7-7	CASSRMGAGYGYTF	TGTGCTAGCAGCCGGATGGGGGCAGGGTATGGCTACACCTTC
.	.	TRBJ2-2	TRBV7-8	CASSLGLSTGELFF	TGTGCCAGCAGCCTCGGACTATCCACCGGGGAGCTGTTTTTT
.	TRBD1	TRBJ2-2	TRBV7-7	CASSRDRNTGELFF	TGTGCTAGCAGCCGGGACAGAAACACCGGGGAGCTGTTTTTT
.	TRBD1	TRBJ1-2	TRBV19	CASSPRGDRGYGYTF	TGTGCCAGTAGTCCCAGGGGGGACCGTGGCTATGGCTACACCTTC
.	TRBD2	TRBJ2-1	TRBV28	CASSLTGTSGSPEQFF	TGTGCCAGCAGTCTCACCGGGACTAGCGGGAGTCCTGAGCAGTTCTTC
.	.	TRBJ1-5	TRBV19	CASSTQGNQPQHF	TGTGCCAGTAGTACGCAGGGTAATCAGCCCCAGCATTTT
.	.	TRBJ2-2	TRBV2	CASSESGLVTGELFF	TGTGCCAGCAGTGAATCGGGGTTGGTGACCGGGGAGCTGTTTTTT
.	.	TRBJ2-5	TRBV19	CASTPPGKETQYF	TGTGCCAGTACCCCCCCGGGGAAAGAGACCCAGTACTTC
.	TRBD2	TRBJ2-3	TRBV5-1	CASSLAGLAGGSTDTQYF	TGCGCCAGCAGCTTGGCGGGACTAGCGGGGGGCAGCACAGATACGCAGTATTTT
.	.	TRBJ2-5	TRBV6-5	CASIQTTGQETQYF	TGTGCCAGCATCCAGACGACGGGACAAGAGACCCAGTACTTC
.	.	TRBJ2-3	TRBV6-6	CASSSRGGKSDTQYF	TGTGCCAGCAGTTCCCGGGGAGGCAAGTCGGATACGCAGTATTTT
.	.	TRBJ1-6	TRBV20-1	CSASNSPLHF	TGCAGTGCTTCAAATTCACCCCTCCACTTT
.	.	TRBJ1-2	TRBV29-1	CSVDIRSAPRNYGYTF	TGCAGCGTTGATATTCGGAGTGCACCTCGGAACTATGGCTACACCTTC
.	TRBD1	TRBJ1-6	TRBV19	CASSTSATGQGYNSPLHF	TGTGCCAGTAGTACATCGGCAACGGGACAGGGATATAATTCACCCCTCCACTTT
.	TRBD1	TRBJ2-1	TRBV2	CASSGTGIAEQFF	TGTGCCAGCTCCGGGACAGGGATCGCTGAGCAGTTCTTC
.	.	TRBJ1-1	TRBV19	CASAAWRGTEAFF	TGTGCCAGTGCTGCGTGGCGCGGGACTGAAGCTTTCTTT
.	.	TRBJ2-3	TRBV10-2	CASSEAGLHTDTQYF	TGCGCCAGCAGTGAAGCAGGCCTACACACAGATACGCAGTATTTT
.	TRBD2	TRBJ2-3	TRBV5-4	CASSFGSFAGVGTDTQYF	TGTGCCAGCAGCTTTGGGTCCTTTGCGGGAGTGGGCACAGATACGCAGTATTTT
.	.	TRBJ1-4	TRBV21-1	CASSRSQESNNEKLFF	TGTGCCAGCAGCAGATCACAGGAGTCTAATAATGAAAAACTGTTTTTT
.	.	TRBJ1-1	TRBV7-9	CASSPGGSEAFF	TGTGCCAGCAGCCCAGGAGGCAGTGAAGCTTTCTTT
.	TRBD2	TRBJ2-5	TRBV2	CASSRIAGVGETQYF	TGTGCCAGCAGTCGCATAGCGGGAGTGGGAGAGACCCAGTACTTC
.	.	TRBJ2-7	TRBV5-1	CASSLDRVYEQYF	TGCGCCAGCAGCTTGGACAGAGTCTACGAGCAGTACTTC
.	TRBD1	TRBJ1-3	TRBV7-9	CASSPRGTGGGDTIYF	TGTGCCAGCAGCCCCAGGGGGACAGGGGGCGGTGACACCATATATTTT
once	TRBD1	TRBJ2-7	TRBV5-4	CASSIQGPAYEQYF	TGTGCCAGCAGCATACAGGGGCCAGCCTACGAGCAGTACTTC
.	TRBD1	TRBJ1-2	TRBV11-2	CASSPTAGTGHGYTF	TGTGCCAGCAGCCCAACGGCCGGGACAGGGCATGGCTACACCTTC
.	.	TRBJ2-5	TRBV6-5	CASRMTPRETQYF	TGTGCCAGCAGGATGACACCCCGAGAGACCCAGTACTTC
few	.	TRBJ1-6	TRBV9	CASSVLDSGSPLHF	TGTGCCAGCAGCGTACTGGACAGCGGATCACCCCTCCACTTT
.	.	TRBJ2-1	TRBV2	CASKVLADNEQFF	TGTGCCAGCAAGGTTTTAGCGGACAATGAGCAGTTCTTC
.	.	TRBJ1-1	TRBV14	CASSQVPPRGEAFF	TGTGCCAGCAGCCAAGTACCCCCCAGGGGTGAAGCTTTCTTT
.	.	TRBJ2-1	TRBV2	CASSDGADPNNEQFF	TGTGCCAGCAGTGACGGAGCTGATCCTAACAATGAGCAGTTCTTC
.	.	TRBJ1-5	TRBV29-1	CSVVTGSNQPQHF	TGCAGCGTTGTTACGGGGTCTAATCAGCCCCAGCATTTT
.	TRBD2	TRBJ2-7	TRBV7-3	CASSSWVAGDYEQYF	TGTGCCAGCAGCTCCTGGGTAGCGGGAGACTACGAGCAGTACTTC
.	TRBD1	TRBJ1-2	TRBV7-2	CASSQTGTESYGYTF	TGTGCCAGCAGCCAAACCGGGACAGAGTCCTATGGCTACACCTTC
once	.	TRBJ1-6	TRBV19	CASSLSSYNSPLHF	TGTGCCAGTAGTCTAAGCTCCTATAATTCACCCCTCCACTTT
once	TRBD1	TRBJ2-3	TRBV5-1	CASSFRGQSTDTQYF	TGCGCCAGCAGTTTCAGGGGGCAAAGCACGGATACGCAGTATTTT
few	.	TRBJ1-2	TRBV9	CASSVGGRAGYTF	TGTGCCAGCAGCGTAGGAGGCAGGGCCGGCTACACCTTC
.	.	TRBJ1-2	TRBV12-3/TRBV12-4	CASSFSGAHGYTF	TGTGCCAGCAGTTTCTCAGGGGCTCATGGCTACACCTTC
.	TRBD1	TRBJ1-2	TRBV6-5	CASSGQGEIYGYTF	TGTGCCAGCAGCGGACAGGGGGAAATCTATGGCTACACCTTC
.	TRBD1	TRBJ1-1	TRBV29-1	CSVTGTGAFF	TGCAGCGTTACGGGGACAGGAGCTTTCTTT
.	.	TRBJ1-1	TRBV30	CAWTEGGTEAFF	TGTGCCTGGACGGAGGGCGGCACTGAAGCTTTCTTT
.	.	TRBJ1-2	TRBV6-1	CASSPSGGYGYTF	TGTGCCAGCAGTCCCTCGGGGGGCTATGGCTACACCTTC
.	TRBD1	TRBJ1-3	TRBV29-1	CSVVDRGIGNTIYF	TGCAGCGTTGTCGACAGGGGAATTGGAAACACCATATATTTT
.	.	TRBJ2-2	TRBV29-1	CSVDTNTGELFF	TGCAGCGTTGACACGAACACCGGGGAGCTGTTTTTT
.	TRBD1	TRBJ1-1	TRBV2	CVGTGHRTEAFF	TGCGTCGGGACAGGACACAGAACTGAAGCTTTCTTT
.	TRBD2	TRBJ2-3	TRBV18	CASSPEGSGSTDTQYF	TGTGCCAGCTCACCCGAGGGTAGCGGGAGCACAGATACGCAGTATTTT
.	.	TRBJ2-7	TRBV6-5	CASSYQPGVSFEQYF	TGTGCCAGCAGTTACCAACCAGGGGTTAGTTTCGAGCAGTACTTC
.	TRBD2	TRBJ2-3	TRBV15	CATRNPSGSTDTQYF	TGTGCCACGAGAAACCCTAGCGGGAGCACAGATACGCAGTATTTT